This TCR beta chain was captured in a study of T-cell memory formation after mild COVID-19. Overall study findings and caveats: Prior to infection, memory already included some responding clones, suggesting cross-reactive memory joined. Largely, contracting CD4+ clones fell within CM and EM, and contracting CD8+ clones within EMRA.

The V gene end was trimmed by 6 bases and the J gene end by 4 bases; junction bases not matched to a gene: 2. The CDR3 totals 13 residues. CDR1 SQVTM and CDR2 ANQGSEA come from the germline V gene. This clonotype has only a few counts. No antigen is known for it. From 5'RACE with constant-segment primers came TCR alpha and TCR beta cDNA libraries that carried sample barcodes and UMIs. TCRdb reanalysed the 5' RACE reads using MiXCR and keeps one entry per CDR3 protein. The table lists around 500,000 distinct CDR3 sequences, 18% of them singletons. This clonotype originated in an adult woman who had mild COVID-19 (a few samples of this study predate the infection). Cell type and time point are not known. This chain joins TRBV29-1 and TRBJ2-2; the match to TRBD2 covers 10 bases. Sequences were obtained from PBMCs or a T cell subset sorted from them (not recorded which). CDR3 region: CSVKREGTGELFF. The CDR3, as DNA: TGCAGCGTCAAGCGGGAGGGCACCGGGGAGCTGTTTTTT.